These T cell receptor beta chains were read from a single sample in a study of regulatory T cells in long-lasting Graves disease. One entry per CDR3 protein, called by TCRdb with MiXCR from the multiplex PCR reads. The repertoire consists of roughly 500,000 distinct CDR3 sequences, with around 15% occurring once and the leading ten covering 17%. The same sample was also used in a study of T cells in Graves' hyperthyroidism and ophthalmopathy.

The material was peripheral blood mononuclear cells (PBMCs), obtained at new diagnosis, from a patient treated with antithyroid drugs. The receptors come from a woman between 50 and 59 years old with Graves disease. Each CDR3 is given with its conserved first and last residue. The D gene is left open where the match is weak. Size values are once, few and many counts, or a class for expanded clones, and some rows have none.

j_call: TRBJ2-5
v_call: TRBV28
d_call: TRBD2
clone_size: many
cdr3_nt: TGTGCCAGCAGTTTGGGCGGTAGCGGGTATCAAGAGACCCAGTACTTC
cdr3_aa: CASSLGGSGYQETQYF

j_call: TRBJ2-1
v_call: TRBV27
d_call: TRBD2
clone_size: many
cdr3_nt: TGTGCCAGCATTAGACTAGCGGGAGTGTACAATGAGCAGTTCTTC
cdr3_aa: CASIRLAGVYNEQFF

j_call: TRBJ1-2
v_call: TRBV29-1
d_call: TRBD1
clone_size: many
cdr3_nt: TGCAGCGCGGTACAGGGGGCTTCCTATGGCTACACCTTC
cdr3_aa: CSAVQGASYGYTF

j_call: TRBJ2-7
v_call: TRBV6-1
d_call: NA
clone_size: few
cdr3_nt: TGTGCCAGCGAACAGGCAGGCAGCTCCTACGAGCAGTACTTC
cdr3_aa: CASEQAGSSYEQYF

j_call: TRBJ2-2
v_call: TRBV20-1
d_call: NA
clone_size: NA
cdr3_nt: TGCAGTGCTAGTAGGGCTGACGCGAACACCGGGGAGCTGTTTTTT
cdr3_aa: CSASRADANTGELFF

j_call: TRBJ2-7
v_call: TRBV9
d_call: NA
clone_size: many
cdr3_nt: TGTGCCAGCAGCGTAGCTGGGGTGGGGGACGAGCAGTACTTC
cdr3_aa: CASSVAGVGDEQYF

j_call: TRBJ2-7
v_call: TRBV18
d_call: TRBD2
clone_size: NA
cdr3_nt: TGTGCCAGCTCTTCCAAGACTAGCGGGAGCGTTGGCGAGCAGTACTTC
cdr3_aa: CASSSKTSGSVGEQYF

j_call: TRBJ2-1
v_call: TRBV6-1
d_call: NA
clone_size: many
cdr3_nt: TGTGCCAGCAGTACGACCGCACTCAATGAGCAGTTCTTC
cdr3_aa: CASSTTALNEQFF

j_call: TRBJ2-1
v_call: TRBV18
d_call: NA
clone_size: NA
cdr3_nt: TGTGCCAGCTCACCAAGCCCAGCGAACGACAATGAGCAGTTCTTC
cdr3_aa: CASSPSPANDNEQFF

j_call: TRBJ1-4
v_call: TRBV30
d_call: NA
clone_size: few
cdr3_nt: TGTGCCTGGAGTGTGGGGCAGGGTATGTCTAATGAAAAACTGTTTTTT
cdr3_aa: CAWSVGQGMSNEKLFF

j_call: TRBJ2-1
v_call: TRBV28
d_call: TRBD2
clone_size: many
cdr3_nt: TGTGCCAGCAGTTTTAGGCCTAGCGGTTACAATGAGCAGTTCTTC
cdr3_aa: CASSFRPSGYNEQFF

j_call: TRBJ2-3
v_call: TRBV10-3
d_call: NA
clone_size: many
cdr3_nt: TGTGCCATCAACGGAGGGGCTCAGGGCCGGACAGATACGCAGTATTTT
cdr3_aa: CAINGGAQGRTDTQYF

j_call: TRBJ2-2
v_call: TRBV7-6
d_call: TRBD1
clone_size: NA
cdr3_nt: TGTGCCAGCAGCTTCCTTGGACAGGGGGCAGGGACCGGGGAGCTGTTTTTT
cdr3_aa: CASSFLGQGAGTGELFF

j_call: TRBJ1-1
v_call: TRBV7-2
d_call: NA
clone_size: many
cdr3_nt: TGTGCCAGCAGCGCGGGGAGGGTCACTGAAGCTTTCTTT
cdr3_aa: CASSAGRVTEAFF

j_call: TRBJ1-5
v_call: TRBV12-3/TRBV12-4
d_call: TRBD1
clone_size: many
cdr3_nt: TGTGCCAGCAGAGGACAGGATAGCAATCAGCCCCAGCATTTT
cdr3_aa: CASRGQDSNQPQHF